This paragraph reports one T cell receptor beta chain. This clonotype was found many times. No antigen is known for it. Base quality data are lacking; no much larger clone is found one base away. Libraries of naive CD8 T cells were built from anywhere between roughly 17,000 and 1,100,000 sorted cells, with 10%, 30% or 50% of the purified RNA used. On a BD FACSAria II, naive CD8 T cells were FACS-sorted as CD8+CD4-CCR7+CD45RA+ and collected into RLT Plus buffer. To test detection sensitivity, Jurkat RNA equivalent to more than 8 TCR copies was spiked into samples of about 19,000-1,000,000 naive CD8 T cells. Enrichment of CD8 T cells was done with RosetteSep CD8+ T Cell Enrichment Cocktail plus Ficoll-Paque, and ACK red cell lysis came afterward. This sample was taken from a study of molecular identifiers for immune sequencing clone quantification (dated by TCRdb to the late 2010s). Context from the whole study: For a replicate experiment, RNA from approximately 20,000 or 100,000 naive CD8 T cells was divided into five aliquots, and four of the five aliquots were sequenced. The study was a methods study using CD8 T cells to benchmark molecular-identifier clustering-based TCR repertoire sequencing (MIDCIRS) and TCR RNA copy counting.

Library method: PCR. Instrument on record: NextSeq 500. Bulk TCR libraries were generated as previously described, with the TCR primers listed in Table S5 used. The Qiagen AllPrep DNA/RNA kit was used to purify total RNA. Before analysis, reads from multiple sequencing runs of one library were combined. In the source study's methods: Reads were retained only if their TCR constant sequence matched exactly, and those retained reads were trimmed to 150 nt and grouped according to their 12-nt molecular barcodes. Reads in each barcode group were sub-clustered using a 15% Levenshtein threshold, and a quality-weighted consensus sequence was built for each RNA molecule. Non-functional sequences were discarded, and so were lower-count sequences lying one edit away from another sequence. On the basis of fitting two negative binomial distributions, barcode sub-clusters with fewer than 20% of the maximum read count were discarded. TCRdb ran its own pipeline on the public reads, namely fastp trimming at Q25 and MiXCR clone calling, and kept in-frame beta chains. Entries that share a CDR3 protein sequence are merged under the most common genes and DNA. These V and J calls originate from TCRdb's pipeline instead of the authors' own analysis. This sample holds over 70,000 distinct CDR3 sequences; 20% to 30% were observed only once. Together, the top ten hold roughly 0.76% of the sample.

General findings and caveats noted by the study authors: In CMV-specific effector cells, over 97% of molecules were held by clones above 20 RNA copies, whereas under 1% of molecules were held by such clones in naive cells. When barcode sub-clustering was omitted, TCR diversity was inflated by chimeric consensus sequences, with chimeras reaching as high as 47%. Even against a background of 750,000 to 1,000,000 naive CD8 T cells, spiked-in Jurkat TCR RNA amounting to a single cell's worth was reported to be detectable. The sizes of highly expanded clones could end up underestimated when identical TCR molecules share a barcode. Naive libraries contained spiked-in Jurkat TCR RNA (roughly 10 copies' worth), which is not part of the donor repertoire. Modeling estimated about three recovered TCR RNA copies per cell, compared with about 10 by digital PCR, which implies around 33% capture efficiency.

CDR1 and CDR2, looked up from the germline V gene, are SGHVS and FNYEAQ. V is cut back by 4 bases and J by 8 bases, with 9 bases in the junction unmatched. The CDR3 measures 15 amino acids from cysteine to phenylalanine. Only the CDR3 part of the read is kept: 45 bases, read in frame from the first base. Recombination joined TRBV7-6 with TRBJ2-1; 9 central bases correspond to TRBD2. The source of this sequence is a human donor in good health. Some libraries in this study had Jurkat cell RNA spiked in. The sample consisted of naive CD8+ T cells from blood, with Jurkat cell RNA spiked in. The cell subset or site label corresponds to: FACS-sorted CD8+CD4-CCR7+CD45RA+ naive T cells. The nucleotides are TGTGCCAGCAGCTCCCTAGCGGGGACTACTCATGAGCAGTTCTTC. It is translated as CASSSLAGTTHEQFF.